This is a list of T cell receptor beta chains from one sample in a study of cytomegalovirus exposure and HLA in healthy donors. Assay used: immunoSEQ multiplex PCR; TCRdb lists only in-frame clones, some missing. The listing contains 65,000 to 90,000 clones. The sequenced sample was PBMCs. Receptors originate from a female donor in good health and CMV-seropositive. Both conserved end residues are part of each CDR3. The D gene is left open where the match is weak.

d_gene,j_gene,v_gene,CDR3aa,CDR3nt
-,TRBJ1-2,TRBV7-3,CASSPSGGSPAGYTF,TGTGCCAGCAGCCCGTCCGGAGGTTCTCCGGCTGGCTACACCTTC
TRBD1,TRBJ2-5,TRBV7-9,CASSLGGGQGTQYF,TGTGCCAGCAGCTTAGGTGGAGGACAGGGGACCCAGTACTTC
TRBD2,TRBJ2-1,TRBV25-1,CASSERGLAGWDNEQFF,TGTGCCAGCAGTGAAAGGGGGCTAGCGGGGTGGGACAATGAGCAGTTCTTC
TRBD1,TRBJ2-2,TRBV27,CASSLRPGQLGNTGELFF,TGTGCCAGCAGTTTGCGTCCGGGACAGCTCGGGAACACCGGGGAGCTGTTTTTT
TRBD2,TRBJ2-3,TRBV6-5,CASSDSSGGTDTQYF,TGTGCCAGCAGTGACTCTAGCGGGGGCACAGATACGCAGTATTTT
-,TRBJ1-4,TRBV28,CASSFNPTEPGKNSFF,TGTGCCAGCAGTTTCAATCCGACAGAACCTGGGAAAAACTCGTTTTTT
TRBD1,TRBJ1-1,TRBV11-2,CASSLGDRGAYDTEAFF,TGTGCCAGCAGCTTGGGGGACAGGGGGGCTTATGACACTGAAGCTTTCTTT
-,TRBJ2-1,TRBV11-2,CASSPMGRGSYNEQFF,TGTGCCAGCAGCCCGATGGGTCGGGGCTCCTACAATGAGCAGTTCTTC
TRBD1,TRBJ2-3,TRBV5-1,CASSLGTGGTDTQYF,TGCGCCAGCAGCCTAGGGACAGGGGGCACAGATACGCAGTATTTT
-,TRBJ2-7,TRBV5-1,CASSLGQGAYEQYF,TGCGCCAGCAGCTTGGGGCAGGGCGCCTACGAGCAGTACTTC
-,TRBJ1-1,TRBV29-1,CSVERVTEAFF,TGCAGCGTTGAACGGGTCACTGAAGCTTTCTTT